The source of this T cell receptor beta chain is a study of T cells in Graves' hyperthyroidism and ophthalmopathy. General study results and limits: Among thyroid clonotypes expanded above 0.001, most also appeared in blood. The authors' 13 V-J model separated ophthalmopathy from stable hyperthyroidism.

Newly diagnosed patients aged 18 to 65 had hyperthyroidism of under 2 months' duration. Not enrolled were patients with uncontrolled infection, other autoimmune disease, pregnancy or lactation. As for this clonotype: Its specificity is not known. A much more abundant neighbour one base away suggests this may be a read error.

RNA transcripts gave rise to amplified TCR beta CDR3 regions. The HTBI primer set drove a first-round RT-PCR of the TCR CDR3. Using its own MiXCR run on the multiplex PCR reads, TCRdb lists one record per CDR3 protein. Here the sample spans some 620,000 distinct CDR3 sequences, around 15% being singletons. The V gene's germline CDR1 is LGHNT and CDR2 FRNRAP. The CDR3 covers 17 residues. This TCR was recovered from a woman in her 30s with Graves' hyperthyroidism. The sequencing input was blood. This chain connects TRBV12-5 to TRBJ1-2; the D gene is possibly TRBD1 (6 bases). DNA of the CDR3: TGTGCTGGTGGTTTGGTACTCTTGGGGACACAGAACTATGGCTACACCTTC. Its translation: CAGGLVLLGTQNYGYTF.